The rows below give T cell receptor beta chains drawn from one sample of a study of long-term antiretroviral therapy in people with HIV. Sequenced by immunoSEQ multiplex PCR; TCRdb stores in-frame clones only, minus some. The table includes 35,000 to 45,000 clones, roughly 80% detected once. Material: unsorted PBMCs, obtained 3.4 years after starting antiretroviral therapy. These receptor sequences come from a man aged 30 to 45 with HIV. Each CDR3 is given without its conserved first and last residue. A D gene is named only where the DNA matches it firmly. Size is omitted from some rows. Given values are once, few, many or a class for expanded clones.

ASSPGAYEQY,NA,TRBJ2-7,NA,TRBV5-6
ASSTGGLSTDTQY,TRBD1,TRBJ2-3,NA,TRBV27
ASSVGGTGATYEQY,TRBD1,TRBJ2-7,few,TRBV9
ASSHTRDNGYT,NA,TRBJ1-2,NA,TRBV14
ASSTPRPRRVDEQF,NA,TRBJ2-1,NA,TRBV5-6
ASSPLDRLAKNIQY,NA,TRBJ2-4,NA,TRBV28
ATSPGYEQY,NA,TRBJ2-7,NA,TRBV6-6
ATSRGTGWAGELF,TRBD1,TRBJ2-2,NA,TRBV15
ASSRTGDTDTQY,TRBD1,TRBJ2-3,medium-sized,TRBV6-1
ASSQRGTISTDTQY,NA,TRBJ2-3,NA,TRBV18
ASSLGIAGGSYEQY,TRBD2,TRBJ2-7,NA,TRBV7-8
SVGGTSGSGNEQF,TRBD2,TRBJ2-1,NA,TRBV29-1
ASSLRPIAGAQY,TRBD2,TRBJ2-3,NA,TRBV7-8
SVHSGGAWYGYT,TRBD1,TRBJ1-2,NA,TRBV29-1
ASSLQGTETQY,NA,TRBJ2-5,once,TRBV5-4